These 13 T cell receptor beta chains share one sample of origin, sequenced in a study of response to subunit inactivated influenza vaccine. TCRdb recomputed calls from the RT-PCR reads with MiXCR, one row per CDR3 protein. The sample includes roughly 170,000 distinct CDR3 sequences, approximately 8.7% of them seen just once. The sequenced sample was non-naive T cells sorted from PBMCs, obtained on the day of vaccination. These receptors were obtained from a man aged 45-65 years who received an inactivated influenza vaccine.

The chain carries TRBV5-1 and TRBJ2-1; no firm D call. In germline, CDR1 is SGHRS, CDR2 YFSETQ. The V gene lost 3 bases and the J gene lost 6 bases, with 13 bases spanning the gap. The CDR3 is 14 amino acids. In DNA form, the CDR3 reads TGCGCCAGCAGCTCTGAGTGGGTAACCAATGAGCAGTTCTTC. This sequence encodes CASSSEWVTNEQFF.

This clonotype was detected many times. V gene TRBV7-2 combines with J gene TRBJ2-3; no clear D. The CDR3 length is 14 residues. The germline V gene has CDR1 SGHTA and CDR2 FQGNSA. Trimming took off 1 base at V and 2 bases at J, with 7 bases between the two ends. This CDR3 reads CASSLERNTDTQYF. The CDR3 DNA is TGTGCCAGCAGCTTAGAGAGGAACACAGATACGCAGTATTTT.

The chain recombines TRBV5-1 with TRBJ2-1; D tentatively reads TRBD1 or TRBD2 (5 bases each). The CDR3 is made up of 18 amino acids. CDR1 SGHRS and CDR2 YFSETQ come from the germline V gene. V lost 4 bases and J lost 4, with 24 bases in between. The CDR3 sequence: CASSPAAASGRNYNEQFF. CDR3 sequence (DNA): TGCGCCAGCAGCCCCGCCGCCGCGTCGGGACGGAATTACAATGAGCAGTTCTTC. Looking up the rest from reference TRBV5-1 and TRBJ2-1 gives the full variable domain: KAGVTQTPRYLIKTRGQQVTLSCSPISGHRSVSWYQQTPGQGLQFLFEYFSETQRNKGNFPGRFSGRQFSNSRSEMNVSTLELGDSALYLCASSPAAASGRNYNEQFFGPGTRLTVL.

The rearrangement links TRBV7-2 to TRBJ2-4; D ambiguous. The CDR3 runs to 14 residues. CDR1 is SGHTA, CDR2 FQGNSA, per germline. Trimming removed 5 bases at V and 1 base at J, with 9 bases between. The CDR3 spells CASSPDIAKNIQYF. In DNA, the CDR3 is TGTGCCAGCAGCCCCGACATTGCCAAAAACATTCAGTACTTC.

This clonotype was seen a few times. V is TRBV20-1 and J is TRBJ2-3; D is perhaps TRBD2 (6 bases). V was clipped by 3 bases and J by 6 bases, with 22 bases between them. The CDR3 is made up of 16 amino acids. CDR1 is DFQATT, CDR2 SNEGSKA, per germline (reference sequence). The CDR3 sequence: CSASAKGRDVLDTQYF. The CDR3, as DNA: TGCAGTGCTAGCGCCAAGGGGCGGGACGTCCTGGATACGCAGTATTTT.

This chain uses TRBV7-2 with TRBJ2-2, with 7 positions matching TRBD1. This CDR3 region has 14 residues. Trimming took 5 bases from V and 7 from J; bases not matched to a gene: 7. Germline lookup yields CDR1 SGHTA and CDR2 FQGNSA. Here the CDR3 DNA reads TGTGCCAGCAGCCCCGCGTGGACAGGCGGGGAGCTGTTTTTT. This translates into CASSPAWTGGELFF.

This clonotype showed up just a few times. This chain joins TRBV5-1 and TRBJ1-1, with 8 bases lining up with TRBD1. The germline V gene has CDR1 SGHRS and CDR2 YFSETQ. Germline trimming cut 4 bases from V and 7 bases from J; bases unmatched to any gene: 9. The CDR3 has 14 amino acids. The CDR3 DNA sequence: TGCGCCAGCAGCGGGCAGGGGGCGTTAGGTGAAGCTTTCTTT. This sequence encodes CASSGQGALGEAFF.

This clonotype has at least ten counts. The gene calls are TRBV5-1 and TRBJ1-1, with D perhaps matching TRBD1 (6 bases). This CDR3 is 14 amino acids long. Per germline, CDR1 SGHRS and CDR2 YFSETQ. V was shortened by 3 bases and J by 4 bases, with 13 bases between the two germline ends. DNA for the CDR3: TGCGCCAGCAGCTGGGACGGACAGACCACTGAAGCTTTCTTT. This encodes CASSWDGQTTEAFF.

This sequence joins TRBV4-3 and TRBJ2-2; no clear D. V lost 0 bases to trimming and J lost 4 bases, with 9 bases between them. Germline V lookup: CDR1 LGHNA, CDR2 YSLEER. The CDR3 has 15 amino acids. The chain's CDR3 is CASSQDVRRTGELFF. CDR3 sequence (DNA): TGCGCCAGCAGCCAAGATGTTAGGCGCACCGGGGAGCTGTTTTTT.

There are a few counts of this clonotype. The rearrangement uses TRBV4-2 and TRBJ2-1; maybe TRBD1 (6 bases). The germline gives CDR1 LGHNA, CDR2 YNFKEQ. This CDR3 is built from 14 residues. V was pared by 1 base and J by 6 bases, with 10 bases between. In DNA, the CDR3 is TGTGCCAGCAGCCAAGCTTTGGACAGCAATGAGCAGTTCTTC. Its translation: CASSQALDSNEQFF.

V is TRBV12-3 or TRBV12-4 and J is TRBJ1-2; 7 nucleotides align to TRBD1. CDR3 size: 13 residues. V lost 6 bases, J lost 8 bases, and 9 bases stayed unmatched. The CDR3: CASSLDRAGGYTF. The CDR3 DNA is TGTGCCAGCAGCCTCGACAGGGCCGGAGGCTACACCTTC.

This clonotype was seen at least ten times. The chain has TRBV7-2 and TRBJ2-7; 11 bases line up with TRBD1. Unmatched junction bases numbered 9, after V lost 5 bases and J lost 3 bases. Germline values: CDR1 SGHTA, CDR2 FQGNSA. The CDR3 loop spans 16 amino acids. The CDR3 region has the DNA TGTGCCAGCAGCGACACGCGGACAGGGGGCGGCTACGAGCAGTACTTC. Its protein is CASSDTRTGGGYEQYF.

This clonotype was seen a few times. V gene TRBV5-1 combines with J gene TRBJ1-1; D gene ambiguous. This CDR3 is 13 amino acids long. V gave up 1 base and J gave up 1 base, with 5 bases separating them. In germline, CDR1 is SGHRS, CDR2 YFSETQ. This chain's CDR3 is CASSLSTNTEAFF. The CDR3 DNA reads as TGCGCCAGCAGCTTGAGCACGAACACTGAAGCTTTCTTT. Complete variable domain (other parts from reference TRBV5-1 and TRBJ1-1): KAGVTQTPRYLIKTRGQQVTLSCSPISGHRSVSWYQQTPGQGLQFLFEYFSETQRNKGNFPGRFSGRQFSNSRSEMNVSTLELGDSALYLCASSLSTNTEAFFGQGTRLTVV.